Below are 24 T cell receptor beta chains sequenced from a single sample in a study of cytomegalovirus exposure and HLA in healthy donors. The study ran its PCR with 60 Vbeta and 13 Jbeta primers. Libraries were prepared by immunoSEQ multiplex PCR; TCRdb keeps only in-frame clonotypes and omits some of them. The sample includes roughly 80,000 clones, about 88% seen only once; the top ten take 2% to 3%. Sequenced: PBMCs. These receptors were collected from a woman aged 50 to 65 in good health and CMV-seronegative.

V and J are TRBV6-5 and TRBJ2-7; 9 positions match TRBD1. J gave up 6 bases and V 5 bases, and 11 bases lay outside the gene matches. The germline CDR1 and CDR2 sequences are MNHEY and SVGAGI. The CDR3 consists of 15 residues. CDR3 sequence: CASSRGGGDRVEQYF. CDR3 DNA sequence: TGTGCCAGCAGTAGGGGCGGTGGGGACAGGGTCGAGCAGTACTTC.

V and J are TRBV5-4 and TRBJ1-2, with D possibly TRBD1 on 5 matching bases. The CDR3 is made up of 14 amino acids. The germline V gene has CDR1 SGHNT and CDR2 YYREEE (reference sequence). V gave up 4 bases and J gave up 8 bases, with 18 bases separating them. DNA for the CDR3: TGTGCCAGCAGCGTCGGGGGTCCAGGTGTCGGCTACACCTTC. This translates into CASSVGGPGVGYTF.

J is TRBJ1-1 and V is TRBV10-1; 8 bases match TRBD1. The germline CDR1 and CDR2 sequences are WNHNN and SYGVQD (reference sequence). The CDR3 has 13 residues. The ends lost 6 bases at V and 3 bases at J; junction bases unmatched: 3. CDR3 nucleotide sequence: TGCGCCAGCAGGACAGGGGTGGACACTGAAGCTTTCTTT. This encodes CASRTGVDTEAFF.

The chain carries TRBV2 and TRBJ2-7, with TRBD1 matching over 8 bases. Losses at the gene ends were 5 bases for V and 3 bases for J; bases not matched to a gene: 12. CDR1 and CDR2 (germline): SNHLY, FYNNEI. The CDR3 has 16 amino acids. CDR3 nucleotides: TGTGCCAGCAGTATACACGGACAGGGTAAAAGCTACGAGCAGTACTTC. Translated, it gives CASSIHGQGKSYEQYF.

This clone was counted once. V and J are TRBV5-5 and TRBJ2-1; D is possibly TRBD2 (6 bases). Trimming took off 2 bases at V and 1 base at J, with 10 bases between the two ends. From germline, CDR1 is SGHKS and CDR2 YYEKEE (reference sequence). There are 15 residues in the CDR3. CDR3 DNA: TGTGCCAGCAGCTTTCTTAGCGGATCCTACAATGAGCAGTTCTTC. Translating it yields CASSFLSGSYNEQFF.

The CDR3 protein is CASSQGDTSSYNEQFF. The CDR3 DNA reads as TGTGCCAGCAGCCAAGGGGACACCAGCTCCTACAATGAGCAGTTCTTC. The V and J genes are TRBV4-2 and TRBJ2-1; tentatively, D is TRBD1 (6 bases). This CDR3 region has 16 residues. Between the trimmed V and J ends, which lost 1 base and 0 bases, there was a span of 10 bases. Germline CDR1 and CDR2: LGHNA and YNFKEQ.

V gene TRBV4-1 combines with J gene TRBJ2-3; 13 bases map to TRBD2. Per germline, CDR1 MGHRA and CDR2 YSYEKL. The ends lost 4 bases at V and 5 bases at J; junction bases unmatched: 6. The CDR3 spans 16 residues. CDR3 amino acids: CASSPGLAGVGDTQYF. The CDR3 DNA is TGCGCCAGCAGCCCCGGACTAGCGGGAGTAGGAGATACGCAGTATTTT.

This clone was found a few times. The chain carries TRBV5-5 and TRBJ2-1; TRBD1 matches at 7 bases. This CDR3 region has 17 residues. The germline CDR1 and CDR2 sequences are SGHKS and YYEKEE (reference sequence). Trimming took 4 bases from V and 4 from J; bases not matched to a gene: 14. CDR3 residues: CASSLVGDRAPYNEQFF. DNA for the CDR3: TGTGCCAGCAGCCTGGTGGGCGACAGGGCCCCGTACAATGAGCAGTTCTTC.

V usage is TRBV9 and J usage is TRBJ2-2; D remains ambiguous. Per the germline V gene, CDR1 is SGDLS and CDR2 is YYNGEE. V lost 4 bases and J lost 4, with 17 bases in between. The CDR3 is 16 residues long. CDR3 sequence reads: CASSPTLSTGTGELFF. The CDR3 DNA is TGTGCCAGCAGCCCAACCCTCTCAACGGGCACCGGGGAGCTGTTTTTT.

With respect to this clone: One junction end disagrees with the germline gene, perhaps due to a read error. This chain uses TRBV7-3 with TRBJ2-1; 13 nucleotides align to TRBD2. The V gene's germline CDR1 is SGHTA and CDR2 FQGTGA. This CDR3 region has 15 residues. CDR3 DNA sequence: TGTGCCAGCAGGTCTCTTCCCGGGACTAGCGGGATTATGCTCTTC. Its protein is CASRSLPGTSGIMLF.

The CDR3: CASSGGEEGFGAFF. CDR3 nucleotide sequence: TGTGCCAGCAGTGGGGGGGAGGAGGGGTTCGGAGCTTTCTTT. This chain uses TRBV6-1 with TRBJ1-1; a weak D match, TRBD1 (5 bases). The germline gives CDR1 MNHNS, CDR2 SASEGT. The CDR3 spans 14 residues. The V end was cut by 4 bases, the J end by 10 bases, with 19 bases between.

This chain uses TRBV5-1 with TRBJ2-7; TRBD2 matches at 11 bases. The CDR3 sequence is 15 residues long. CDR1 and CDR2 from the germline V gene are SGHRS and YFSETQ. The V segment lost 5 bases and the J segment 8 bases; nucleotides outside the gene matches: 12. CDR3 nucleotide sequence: TGCGCCAGCAGTTTTTTTAGCGGGAGGGCGGGCAAGCAGTACTTC. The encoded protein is CASSFFSGRAGKQYF.

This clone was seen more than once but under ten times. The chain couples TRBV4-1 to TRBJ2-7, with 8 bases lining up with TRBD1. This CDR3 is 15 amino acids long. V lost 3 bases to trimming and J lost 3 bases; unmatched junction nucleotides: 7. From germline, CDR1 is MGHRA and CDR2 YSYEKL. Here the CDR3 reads CASSQGRDRYYEQYF. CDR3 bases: TGCGCCAGCAGCCAGGGCCGGGACAGGTACTACGAGCAGTACTTC.

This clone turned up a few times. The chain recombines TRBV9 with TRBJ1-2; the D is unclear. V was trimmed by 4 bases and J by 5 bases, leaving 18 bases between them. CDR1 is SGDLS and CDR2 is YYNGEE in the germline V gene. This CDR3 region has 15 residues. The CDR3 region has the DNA TGTGCCAGCAGCTCGCGGGCCTCCGGAGGGTATGGCTACACCTTC. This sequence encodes CASSSRASGGYGYTF.

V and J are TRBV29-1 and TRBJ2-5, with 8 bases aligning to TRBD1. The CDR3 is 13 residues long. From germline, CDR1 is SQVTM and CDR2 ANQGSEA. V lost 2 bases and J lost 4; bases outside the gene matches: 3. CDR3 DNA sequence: TGCAGCGTTGAACAGGGGGCGCGAGAGACCCAGTACTTC. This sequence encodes CSVEQGARETQYF.

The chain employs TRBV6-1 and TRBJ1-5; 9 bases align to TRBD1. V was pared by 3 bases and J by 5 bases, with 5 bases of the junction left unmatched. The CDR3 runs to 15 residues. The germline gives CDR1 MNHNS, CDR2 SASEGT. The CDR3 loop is CASSERDRVDQPQHF. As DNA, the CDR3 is TGTGCCAGCAGTGAGAGGGACAGGGTTGATCAGCCCCAGCATTTT.

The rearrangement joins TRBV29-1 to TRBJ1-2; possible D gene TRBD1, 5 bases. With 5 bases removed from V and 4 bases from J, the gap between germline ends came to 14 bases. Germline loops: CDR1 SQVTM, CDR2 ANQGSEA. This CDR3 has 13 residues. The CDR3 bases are TGCAGCGTTACTTCTCAGGGCCCCTATGGCTACACCTTC. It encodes CSVTSQGPYGYTF. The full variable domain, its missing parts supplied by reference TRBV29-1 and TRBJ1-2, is SAVISQKPSRDICQRGTSLTIQCQVDSQVTMMFWYRQQPGQSLTLIATANQGSEATYESGFVIDKFPISRPNLTFSTLTVSNMSPEDSSIYLCSVTSQGPYGYTFGSGTRLTVV.

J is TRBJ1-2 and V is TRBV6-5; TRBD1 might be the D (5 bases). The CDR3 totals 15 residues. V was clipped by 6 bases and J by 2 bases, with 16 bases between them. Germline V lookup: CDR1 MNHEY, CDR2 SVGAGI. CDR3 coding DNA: TGTGCCAGCAGCCGACGTCTGGGGCCCAACTATGGCTACACCTTC. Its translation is CASSRRLGPNYGYTF.

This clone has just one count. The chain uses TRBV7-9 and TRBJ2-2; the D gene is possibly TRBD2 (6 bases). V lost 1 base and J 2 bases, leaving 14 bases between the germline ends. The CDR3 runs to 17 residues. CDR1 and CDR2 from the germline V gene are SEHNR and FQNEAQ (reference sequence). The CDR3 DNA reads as TGTGCCAGCAGCTTAGTGGGGGGACGCACTAACACCGGGGAGCTGTTTTTT. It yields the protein CASSLVGGRTNTGELFF.

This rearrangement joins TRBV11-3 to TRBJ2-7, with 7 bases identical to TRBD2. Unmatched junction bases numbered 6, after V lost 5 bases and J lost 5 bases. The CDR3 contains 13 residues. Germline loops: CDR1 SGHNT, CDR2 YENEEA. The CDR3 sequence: CASSSGINNEQYF. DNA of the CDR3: TGTGCCAGCAGCAGCGGGATTAACAACGAGCAGTACTTC.

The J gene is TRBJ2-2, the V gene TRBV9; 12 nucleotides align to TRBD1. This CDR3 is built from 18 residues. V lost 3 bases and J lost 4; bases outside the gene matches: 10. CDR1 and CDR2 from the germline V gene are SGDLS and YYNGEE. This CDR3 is CASSAPPGQGASTGELFF. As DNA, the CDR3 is TGTGCCAGCAGCGCACCTCCGGGACAGGGGGCAAGCACCGGGGAGCTGTTTTTT.

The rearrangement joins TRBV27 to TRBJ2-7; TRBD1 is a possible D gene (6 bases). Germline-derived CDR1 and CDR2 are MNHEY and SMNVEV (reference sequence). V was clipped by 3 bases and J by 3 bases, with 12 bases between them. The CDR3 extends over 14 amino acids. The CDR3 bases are TGTGCCAGCAGTTTTCTGACAGGTGACTACGAGCAGTACGTC. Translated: CASSFLTGDYEQYV.

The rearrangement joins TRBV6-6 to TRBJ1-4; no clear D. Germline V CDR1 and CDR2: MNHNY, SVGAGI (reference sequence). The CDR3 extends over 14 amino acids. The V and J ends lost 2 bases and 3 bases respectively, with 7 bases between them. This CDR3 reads CASSYVRANEKLFF. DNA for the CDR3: TGTGCCAGCAGTTACGTGAGGGCTAATGAAAAACTGTTTTTT.

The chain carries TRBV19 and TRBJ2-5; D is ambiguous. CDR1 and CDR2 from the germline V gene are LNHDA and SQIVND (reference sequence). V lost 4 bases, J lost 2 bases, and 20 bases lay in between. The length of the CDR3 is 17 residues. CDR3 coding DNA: TGTGCCAGTAGTACCCAATTCGACTGGAATAGGCAAGAGACCCAGTACTTC. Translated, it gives CASSTQFDWNRQETQYF.